These 22 T cell receptor beta chains originate from one sample sequenced in a study of T-cell reconstitution after alpha-beta-depleted transplantation in children. Using unique molecular identifiers, the investigators prepared the TCRbeta library. TCRdb independently ran MiXCR on the PCR reads; one entry per CDR3 protein. The sample has hundreds of thousands of distinct CDR3 sequences, 10% to 15% seen once. Material: PBMCs, mostly from graft donor cells, obtained 360 days after TCRalphabeta/CD19-depleted stem cell transplant. All receptors derive from a male patient between 5 and 17 years old who had a stem cell transplant for acute myeloid leukemia, so the T cells may come from the graft donor.

This clonotype has at least ten counts. This chain links TRBV28 with TRBJ1-5; D remains ambiguous. The CDR3 covers 17 residues. CDR1 and CDR2 from the germline V gene are MDHEN and SYDVKM. Trimming stripped 4 bases from V and 0 bases from J, with 16 bases between. The CDR3 DNA sequence: TGTGCCAGCAGTTGGGTTTTGGAAGATGGTAGCAATCAGCCCCAGCATTTT. It encodes CASSWVLEDGSNQPQHF.

This chain links TRBV12-3 or TRBV12-4 with TRBJ2-1; 14 bases fit TRBD2. J lost 11 bases, V lost 7 bases, and 16 bases had no gene match. The CDR3 loop spans 17 amino acids. In DNA, the CDR3 is TGTGCCAGCAATCTACTGCCCGGGACTAGCGGGAGATTGAAGCAGTTCTTC. The encoded protein is CASNLLPGTSGRLKQFF.

This chain connects TRBV6-2 or TRBV6-3 to TRBJ2-1; TRBD2 agrees at 11 bases. The CDR3 sequence is 16 residues long. Germline V CDR1 and CDR2: MNHEY, SVGEGT. Trimming took 6 bases from V and 4 from J; bases not matched to a gene: 8. The CDR3: CASRKLAGGGYNEQFF. The DNA of the CDR3 is TGTGCCAGCAGGAAGCTAGCGGGAGGTGGGTACAATGAGCAGTTCTTC.

This clonotype appeared many times. This sequence joins TRBV11-2 and TRBJ2-1, with D hard to call. The CDR3 loop spans 13 amino acids. The V end lost 2 bases, the J end lost 3 bases, and 5 bases lay between the germline ends. Germline values: CDR1 SGHAT, CDR2 FQNNGV. CDR3 sequence: CASSLSLYNEQFF. The CDR3, as DNA: TGTGCCAGCAGCTTAAGCCTCTACAATGAGCAGTTCTTC.

The rearrangement joins TRBV20-1 to TRBJ2-1, with a possible D match to TRBD2 (5 bases). CDR1 is DFQATT, CDR2 SNEGSKA, per germline (reference sequence). The CDR3 consists of 11 residues. CDR3 bases: TGCAGCGAGGGCCAAGGCAATGAGCAGTTCTTC. Translated: CSEGQGNEQFF.

This clonotype has just a few counts. V and J are TRBV7-2 and TRBJ2-1, with 12 nucleotides matching TRBD2. CDR1 and CDR2 (germline): SGHTA, FQGNSA. The CDR3 is made up of 16 amino acids. Germline trimming cut 5 bases from V and 5 bases from J; bases unmatched to any gene: 7. The CDR3 nucleotides read TGTGCCAGCAGCGCCCGACTAGCGGGAGAGGACAATGAGCAGTTCTTC. This gives the protein CASSARLAGEDNEQFF.

This clonotype was seen a few times. V usage is TRBV5-3 and J usage is TRBJ2-7, with 10 bases lining up with TRBD2. TRBV5-3 is classed as an ORF, of uncertain function. CDR3 length: 17 amino acids. Losses at the gene ends were 8 bases for V and 6 bases for J; bases not matched to a gene: 20. The CDR3 DNA is TGTGCCAGCAAGCTTGGTACTAGCGGGGAGGGTCCCCTCGAGCAGTACTTC. Its protein is CASKLGTSGEGPLEQYF.

This clonotype turned up a few times. The chain uses TRBV7-6 and TRBJ2-3; 7 nucleotides align to TRBD1. Trimming cost V 5 bases and J 1 base; bases outside gene matches: 9. The CDR3 is made up of 16 amino acids. Germline assignment: CDR1 SGHVS and CDR2 FNYEAQ. CDR3 nucleotide sequence: TGTGCCAGCAGCCCCCGGACAGGATGGGGCACAGATACGCAGTATTTT. The encoded protein is CASSPRTGWGTDTQYF.

V usage is TRBV20-1 and J usage is TRBJ2-1; 11 bases are a match to TRBD2. Germline V gives CDR1 DFQATT, CDR2 SNEGSKA (reference sequence). The CDR3 loop spans 14 amino acids. The trim removed 2 bases at V and 5 bases at J, leaving 2 bases unmatched. CDR3 loop: CSARKLAGDNEQFF. In DNA form, the CDR3 reads TGCAGTGCTAGAAAACTAGCGGGAGACAATGAGCAGTTCTTC.

This clonotype was counted between two and nine times. Given a much more abundant clone one base away, this may be a read error. The CDR3: CASSPSEQYF. The CDR3 DNA reads TGTGCCAGCAGCCCCTCCGAGCAGTACTTC. This chain uses TRBV27 with TRBJ2-7; D is undetermined. The CDR3 runs 10 residues. V was cut by 6 bases and J by 6 bases, with 6 bases left in between. Germline V lookup: CDR1 MNHEY, CDR2 SMNVEV (reference sequence).

The V gene is TRBV3-1, the J gene TRBJ2-3, with 12 bases aligning to TRBD2. The V gene end was trimmed by 0 bases and the J gene end by 1 base; junction bases not matched to a gene: 5. The CDR3 is 18 residues long. Germline V CDR1 and CDR2: LGHDT, YNNKEL (reference sequence). This chain's CDR3 is CASSQDFRLAGGTDTQYF. Written as DNA, the CDR3 is TGTGCCAGCAGCCAAGACTTCAGACTAGCGGGAGGCACAGATACGCAGTATTTT.

The chain recombines TRBV24-1 with TRBJ2-1, with D perhaps TRBD2 (6 bases). V lost 10 bases and J lost 0, with 12 bases in between. This CDR3 comprises 14 residues. Germline V lookup: CDR1 KGHDR, CDR2 SFDVKD. The DNA of the CDR3 is TGTGCCACTCAACGGAGGGGCTCCTACAATGAGCAGTTCTTC. This gives the protein CATQRRGSYNEQFF.

This clonotype was counted a few times. The chain couples TRBV7-3 to TRBJ2-1; tentatively, D is TRBD1 (6 bases). V lost 3 bases to trimming and J lost 2 bases, with 35 bases between them. This CDR3 region has 23 residues. CDR1 is SGHTA, CDR2 FQGTGA, per germline. The CDR3 bases are TGTGCCAGCAGCTTCCCAGACAGGAGCTCCGGAAACCCTGTGACTCCAACCTACAATGAGCAGTTCTTC. It translates to CASSFPDRSSGNPVTPTYNEQFF. The whole variable domain, filled in from reference TRBV7-3 and TRBJ2-1, reads GAGVSQTPSNKVTEKGKYVELRCDPISGHTALYWYRQSLGQGPEFLIYFQGTGAADDSGLPNDRFFAVRPEGSVSTLKIQRTERGDSAVYLCASSFPDRSSGNPVTPTYNEQFFGPGTRLTVL.

The rearrangement uses TRBV12-3 or TRBV12-4 and TRBJ2-7; 10 nucleotides agree with TRBD1. This CDR3 has 14 residues. J lost 5 bases, V lost 7 bases, and 8 bases had no gene match. The CDR3: CASTATGGRDEQYF. CDR3 bases: TGTGCCAGCACAGCGACAGGGGGCCGAGACGAGCAGTACTTC.

This clonotype was observed a handful of times. V gene TRBV20-1 combines with J gene TRBJ2-3; D might be TRBD2 (5 bases). V lost 0 bases and J lost 5, with 6 bases in between. The CDR3 loop spans 12 amino acids. Germline loops: CDR1 DFQATT, CDR2 SNEGSKA (reference sequence). The CDR3 is CSARDRGDTQYF. CDR3 sequence (DNA): TGCAGTGCTAGAGATCGGGGAGATACGCAGTATTTT.

The rearrangement joins TRBV4-3 to TRBJ2-3, with D perhaps matching TRBD1 (6 bases). Per the germline V gene, CDR1 is LGHNA and CDR2 is YSLEER. CDR3 length: 16 residues. Trimming cost V 0 bases and J 2 bases, with 12 bases left between them. The CDR3 DNA reads TGCGCCAGCAGCCAAGAATGGACAGATATCACAGATACGCAGTATTTT. Its protein product is CASSQEWTDITDTQYF.

This clonotype appeared many times. This chain links TRBV3-1 with TRBJ2-7; D not resolved. CDR3 size: 16 residues. The V and J ends lost 2 bases and 6 bases respectively, with 20 bases between them. Germline V gene data show CDR1 as LGHDT and CDR2 as YNNKEL (reference sequence). As DNA, the CDR3 is TGTGCCAGCAGCCAAACCCCACGAGGAACGTTAACCGAGCAGTACTTC. It yields the protein CASSQTPRGTLTEQYF.

This chain uses TRBV5-1 with TRBJ2-7; 9 bases match TRBD1. Germline loops: CDR1 SGHRS, CDR2 YFSETQ. V was pared by 2 bases and J by 2 bases, with 8 bases of the junction left unmatched. This CDR3 has 16 residues. The CDR3 is CASSLLGQGKAYEQYF. The CDR3 region has the DNA TGCGCCAGCAGCTTACTGGGACAGGGAAAAGCCTACGAGCAGTACTTC.

This clonotype was counted many times. V and J are TRBV7-2 and TRBJ1-6; D gene uncertain. This CDR3 has 13 amino acids. Germline CDR1 reads SGHTA; CDR2 reads FQGNSA. Trimming removed 3 bases from V and 6 bases from J, with 6 bases in between. In nucleotides, the CDR3 is TGTGCCAGCAGCTTCAAAAGTAATTCACCCCTCCACTTT. Translating gives CASSFKSNSPLHF.

The V gene is TRBV3-1, the J gene TRBJ2-1; 7 nucleotides line up with TRBD2. After removal of 2 bases from V and 10 bases from J, the junction contained 11 bases not matched to a gene. The CDR3 loop spans 15 amino acids. The germline gives CDR1 LGHDT, CDR2 YNNKEL (reference sequence). The CDR3 nucleotides read TGTGCCAGCAGCCAACCGGGACTAACATCGCGGGAGCAGTTCTTC. Its translation is CASSQPGLTSREQFF.

This clonotype has a count of ten or more. V usage is TRBV29-1 and J usage is TRBJ2-1, with 12 bases fitting TRBD2. The CDR3 is 13 amino acids. The trim removed 7 bases at V and 4 bases at J, leaving 2 bases unmatched. The germline V gene has CDR1 SQVTM and CDR2 ANQGSEA. The CDR3 nucleotides read TGCAGCGCCGGACTAGCGGGGTACAATGAGCAGTTCTTC. Its protein is CSAGLAGYNEQFF.

A word on this clonotype: The CDR3 carries no conserved terminal phenylalanine or tryptophan, so it likely arises from a read error. It is unclear where the CDR3 begins or ends on the DNA, so no DNA is shown, and the CDR3 is as TCRdb lists it. The genes are TRBV12-3 or TRBV12-4 and TRBJ1-1; the DNA was not compared with TRBD1, the D call given in the table. Termini included, the CDR3 measures 12 amino acids. CDR3 in amino acids: CASSLIKTGPRR.